Each of the 22 T cell receptor beta chains below was sequenced from the same sample in a study of shared clonotypes between healthy human individuals. Assay used: immunoSEQ multiplex PCR; TCRdb lists only in-frame clones, some missing. The sample includes some 2 million clones, 90% to 95% of them seen just once. Sequences were obtained from naive CD4+ T cells sorted from blood. Subset meaning: CD45RA+ positively selected. The receptors here all came from a young man in good health.

In the case of this clone: At the DNA level, this CDR3 is encoded by other sequences in the same sample as well. The chain recombines TRBV6-1 with TRBJ1-5; D is perhaps TRBD1 (6 bases). Germline CDR1 reads MNHNS; CDR2 reads SASEGT. V was shortened by 4 bases and J by 0 bases, with 10 bases between the two germline ends. This CDR3 contains 15 residues. CDR3 sequence (DNA): TGTGCCAGCAGTGCCACGACAGGTAGCAATCAGCCCCAGCATTTT. This sequence encodes CASSATTGSNQPQHF.

Only one count was recorded for this clone. In DNA form, the CDR3 reads TGCGCCAGCAGCCCACAGGACAGGGGCTACGAGCAGTACTTC. Residues: CASSPQDRGYEQYF. The genes are TRBV5-1 and TRBJ2-7, with 9 bases aligning to TRBD1. Trimming cost V 4 bases and J 3 bases; bases outside gene matches: 5. This CDR3 is built from 14 residues. Germline V CDR1 and CDR2: SGHRS, YFSETQ. Complete variable domain (other parts from reference TRBV5-1 and TRBJ2-7): KAGVTQTPRYLIKTRGQQVTLSCSPISGHRSVSWYQQTPGQGLQFLFEYFSETQRNKGNFPGRFSGRQFSNSRSEMNVSTLELGDSALYLCASSPQDRGYEQYFGPGTRLTVT.

The chain has TRBV10-2 and TRBJ2-7; 9 bases are shared with TRBD1. Germline CDR1 and CDR2: WSHSY and SAAADI. V trimming: 7 bases; J trimming: 2 bases; junction bases outside the gene matches: 3. The CDR3 has 13 amino acids. CDR3 region: CASTGQGTYEQYF. In DNA, the CDR3 is TGCGCCAGCACCGGACAGGGGACCTACGAGCAGTACTTC.

The V gene is TRBV5-1, the J gene TRBJ1-3; D is undetermined. The length of the CDR3 is 15 residues. Germline V CDR1 and CDR2: SGHRS, YFSETQ. Trimming left V 2 bases short and J 0 bases short, with 9 bases between. CDR3: CASSFGKSSGNTIYF. As DNA, the CDR3 is TGCGCCAGCAGCTTTGGCAAGAGCTCTGGAAACACCATATATTTT.

The chain uses TRBV9 and TRBJ2-1; D may be TRBD2 (5 bases). V lost 0 bases and J 4 bases, leaving 8 bases between the germline ends. Looked up from germline, CDR1 is SGDLS and CDR2 is YYNGEE. The CDR3 sequence is 14 residues long. The CDR3 loop reads CASSVESGYNEQFF. For the CDR3, the DNA is TGTGCCAGCAGCGTAGAGAGCGGTTACAATGAGCAGTTCTTC.

This chain uses TRBV7-8 with TRBJ1-2; 10 bases fit TRBD1. The ends lost 6 bases at V and 4 bases at J; junction bases unmatched: 8. The germline CDR1 and CDR2 sequences are SGHVS and FQNEAQ. The CDR3 consists of 15 residues. This chain's CDR3 is CASRTGTGEGYGYTF. CDR3 DNA: TGTGCCAGCAGGACCGGGACAGGGGAAGGCTATGGCTACACCTTC.

DNA of the CDR3: TGCGCCAGCAGCCAAGATGGCGACCACCTCGCCCCAGATACGCAGTATTTT. Translated: CASSQDGDHLAPDTQYF. The V and J genes are TRBV4-3 and TRBJ2-3, with D unresolved. Trimming removed 0 bases from V and 4 bases from J, with 17 bases in between. In germline, CDR1 is LGHNA, CDR2 YSLEER. The CDR3 runs to 17 residues.

The chain couples TRBV30 to TRBJ1-6; no reliable D call. Trimming took off 2 bases at V and 0 bases at J, with 11 bases between the two ends. The CDR3 is made up of 16 amino acids. Germline CDR1 reads GTSNPN; CDR2 reads SVGIG (reference sequence). The CDR3, as DNA: TGTGCCTGGAGTTCTACATCTTTCTCCTATAATTCACCCCTCCACTTT. Translating it yields CAWSSTSFSYNSPLHF.

The V call is TRBV10-3, the J call TRBJ2-5; D possibly corresponds to TRBD1 (5 bases). With 10 bases removed from V and 4 bases from J, the gap between germline ends came to 16 bases. Germline V lookup: CDR1 ENHRY, CDR2 SYGVKD. CDR3 length equals 13 residues. CDR3 sequence (DNA): TGTGCCACCACAGGCCGGACGACAGAGACCCAGTACTTC. This encodes CATTGRTTETQYF.

The V gene is TRBV18, the J gene TRBJ2-5; TRBD1 matches at 7 bases. The J call may not be correct, given that the DNA end is closer to TRBJ2-7. The germline CDR1 and CDR2 sequences are KGHSH and LQKENI. This CDR3 is 15 amino acids long. CDR3 sequence (DNA): TGTGCCAGCTCACCACCCGGGACAGTGATGTACGAGCAGTACTTC. This translates into CASSPPGTVMYEQYF.

The genes are TRBV9 and TRBJ2-3; D may be TRBD1 (6 bases). The germline V and J ends were trimmed by 3 bases and 2 bases, with 19 bases remaining between them. This CDR3 has 17 residues. Germline lookup yields CDR1 SGDLS and CDR2 YYNGEE. The CDR3 DNA reads TGTGCCAGCAGCGCCCGAGACAGACAGGTCCTCACAGATACGCAGTATTTT. Its protein product is CASSARDRQVLTDTQYF.

The chain couples TRBV18 to TRBJ2-1; TRBD2 matches 7 bases. This CDR3 region has 15 residues. From germline, CDR1 is KGHSH and CDR2 LQKENI. J gave up 8 bases and V 2 bases, and 9 bases lay outside the gene matches. CDR3 coding DNA: TGTGCCAGCTCACCAGCCTACAAGGCGGGGGATGAGCAGTTCTTC. This codes for CASSPAYKAGDEQFF.

The V gene is TRBV19, the J gene TRBJ2-2; 9 bases are shared with TRBD1. This CDR3 spans 16 amino acids. The ends lost 6 bases at V and 1 base at J; junction bases unmatched: 6. CDR1 and CDR2 from the germline V gene are LNHDA and SQIVND (reference sequence). The CDR3 protein is CASSYGTGRNTGELFF. As DNA, the CDR3 is TGTGCCAGTAGCTACGGGACAGGGCGGAACACCGGGGAGCTGTTTTTT.

The chain carries TRBV28 and TRBJ1-2; the match to TRBD1 covers 7 bases. Unmatched junction bases numbered 15, after V lost 6 bases and J lost 8 bases. The CDR3 runs 15 residues. Germline-derived CDR1 and CDR2 are MDHEN and SYDVKM. Here the CDR3 DNA reads TGTGCCAGCAGAACCCCCGCAGGAACAGGGGACGGCTACACCTTC. Encoded protein: CASRTPAGTGDGYTF.

The chain links TRBV7-8 to TRBJ1-1, with D hard to call. Germline V gene lookup returns CDR1 SGHVS and CDR2 FQNEAQ. The CDR3 runs 13 residues. V dropped 0 bases and J dropped 5 bases, with 7 bases sitting between them. The DNA of the CDR3 is TGTGCCAGCAGCTTAGCTCGGGGAACTGAAGCTTTCTTT. It translates to CASSLARGTEAFF.

This chain joins TRBV2 and TRBJ2-1; 8 positions match TRBD1. Trimming took 5 bases from V and 9 from J; bases not matched to a gene: 3. The germline V gene encodes CDR1 SNHLY and CDR2 FYNNEI. This CDR3 is built from 12 residues. DNA of the CDR3: TGTGCCAGCAGTAGGACAGGGATTGAGCAGTTCTTC. Residues: CASSRTGIEQFF.

With respect to this clone: Other nucleotide sequences in the sample specify the same CDR3. This rearrangement joins TRBV30 to TRBJ2-7; D is undetermined. Germline CDR1 GTSNPN, CDR2 SVGIG (reference sequence). The CDR3 loop spans 12 amino acids. Trimming removed 2 bases from V and 0 bases from J, with 5 bases in between. CDR3 bases: TGTGCCTGGAGTCCCACCTCCTACGAGCAGTACTTC. It codes for CAWSPTSYEQYF.

This clone showed up just once. Other nucleotide sequences from this sample produce the same CDR3. The rearrangement joins TRBV5-4 to TRBJ2-6, with D uncertain. The CDR3 runs to 15 residues. CDR1 and CDR2 (germline): SGHNT, YYREEE (reference sequence). V dropped 0 bases and J dropped 0 bases, with 4 bases sitting between them. The CDR3 nucleotides are TGTGCCAGCAGCTTGGACCCCTCTGGGGCCAACGTCCTGACTTTC. It specifies CASSLDPSGANVLTF.

This sequence joins TRBV5-1 and TRBJ2-3; the D gene is possibly TRBD2 (5 bases). Germline V gene data show CDR1 as SGHRS and CDR2 as YFSETQ. The CDR3 runs 14 residues. Deletions cut 1 base from V and 4 bases from J, with 10 bases between. In DNA form, the CDR3 reads TGCGCCAGCAGCTTGTCTTCGCGGGCAGATACGCAGTATTTT. This gives the protein CASSLSSRADTQYF.

V is TRBV6-5 and J is TRBJ1-2; no firm D call. CDR1 and CDR2 (germline): MNHEY, SVGAGI. V shed 3 bases and J shed 10 bases, with 15 bases lying between them. The CDR3 spans 13 residues. The CDR3 reads CASSYGGALPYTF. The DNA of the CDR3 is TGTGCCAGCAGTTATGGAGGAGCTCTCCCCTACACCTTC.

This clone was found once. The rearrangement joins TRBV7-9 to TRBJ1-2; 9 nucleotides line up with TRBD1. V shed 5 bases, J shed 6 bases, and the junction held 4 bases outside the gene matches. CDR3 length: 13 amino acids. CDR1 and CDR2 (germline): SEHNR, FQNEAQ (reference sequence). In DNA form, the CDR3 reads TGTGCCAGCAGCCGTGACAGGGGGGATGGCTACACCTTC. Residues: CASSRDRGDGYTF.

This clone came up once. This CDR3 reads CASSQDLWGGYTF. In DNA form, the CDR3 reads TGCGCCAGCAGCCAAGATCTTTGGGGGGGCTACACCTTC. The chain uses TRBV4-1 and TRBJ1-2; possibly TRBD1 for D (5 bases). The V gene lost 0 bases and the J gene lost 8 bases, with 10 bases spanning the gap. Germline lookup yields CDR1 MGHRA and CDR2 YSYEKL. The CDR3 has 13 residues.